One sample yielded the 27 T cell receptor beta chains listed below, sequenced in a study of blood T cell repertoires in COVID-19. The data were produced by immunoSEQ multiplex PCR, yet TCRdb's version contains in-frame clones alone and is incomplete. The repertoire consists of 250,000 to 300,000 clones, with roughly 90% occurring once and the leading ten covering 0.65% to 0.95%. Material: peripheral blood. These receptors were collected from a woman in her thirties with acute or convalescent COVID-19.

The CDR3 protein is CASSYETNTGELFF. As DNA, the CDR3 is TGTGCCAGCAGTTACGAGACGAACACCGGGGAGCTGTTTTTT. This chain connects TRBV6-5 to TRBJ2-2; no reliable D call. V lost 2 bases, J lost 0 bases, and 4 bases lay in between. The CDR3 is 14 amino acids. The V gene's germline CDR1 is MNHEY and CDR2 SVGAGI.

The rearrangement links TRBV21-1 to TRBJ2-3; the table's D call of TRBD2 was not tested on the DNA. TRBV21-1 is a pseudogene. The CDR3 is 16 residues long. The DNA of the CDR3 is TGTGCCAGCAGCAAAGCTAGAGGGAAAGGAGCAGATACGCAGTATTTT. Protein: CASSKARGKGADTQYF.

V is TRBV7-8 and J is TRBJ1-6, with TRBD1 identical over 7 bases. J lost 8 bases, V lost 1 base, and 5 bases had no gene match. The CDR3 contains 15 residues. In germline, CDR1 is SGHVS, CDR2 FQNEAQ. The CDR3 reads CASSLGATGHSPLHF. DNA of the CDR3: TGTGCCAGCAGCTTAGGAGCGACAGGGCATTCACCCCTCCACTTT.

The CDR3 spells CASSFGTVKAKNIQYF. The CDR3 DNA reads TGTGCCAGCAGCTTCGGGACAGTAAAAGCCAAAAACATTCAGTACTTC. The chain employs TRBV3-1 (or the pseudogene TRBV3-2) and TRBJ2-4, with 7 nucleotides matching TRBD1. CDR3 length equals 16 residues. With V trimmed by 5 bases and J by 0 bases, 7 bases remained unmatched. Germline V CDR1 and CDR2: LGHDT, YNNKEL (reference sequence).

The chain uses TRBV12-3 or TRBV12-4 and TRBJ2-1; TRBD1 is a possible D gene (5 bases). CDR3 length equals 11 residues. Between the trimmed V and J ends, which lost 5 bases and 7 bases, there was a span of 6 bases. The CDR3 loop reads CASSRQNEQFF. The CDR3 DNA sequence: TGTGCCAGCAGTCGACAGAATGAGCAGTTCTTC.

The chain uses TRBV7-9 and TRBJ2-7; D is perhaps TRBD1 (6 bases). The CDR3 has 14 amino acids. Trimming took 5 bases from V and 0 from J, leaving 11 bases between them. The germline gives CDR1 SEHNR, CDR2 FQNEAQ (reference sequence). Written as DNA, the CDR3 is TGTGCCAGCAGCCAACAGGGTTACTCCTACGAGCAGTACTTC. Translated: CASSQQGYSYEQYF.

CDR3 loop: CASSHRDRSNQPQHF. The CDR3 DNA follows: TGTGCCAGCAGTCACCGGGACAGGAGCAATCAGCCCCAGCATTTT. The chain uses TRBV6-5 and TRBJ1-5; TRBD1 agrees at 8 bases. The CDR3 consists of 15 residues. Germline CDR1 and CDR2: MNHEY and SVGAGI. V gave up 5 bases and J gave up 1 base; unmatched junction bases: 4.

This clone was seen once. The chain has TRBV7-6 and TRBJ2-1; 7 bases match TRBD1. J was trimmed by 1 base and V by 4 bases; bases with no gene match: 7. The CDR3 consists of 16 residues. Germline CDR1 is SGHVS and CDR2 is FNYEAQ. The CDR3, as DNA: TGTGCCAGCAGCTCCTATGGGACAGAGTCCTACAATGAGCAGTTCTTC. It encodes CASSSYGTESYNEQFF.

The V gene is TRBV18, the J gene TRBJ1-1; D remains ambiguous. Germline loops: CDR1 KGHSH, CDR2 LQKENI. Trimming removed 1 base from V and 5 bases from J, with 8 bases in between. The CDR3 spans 13 residues. The CDR3 bases are TGTGCCAGCTCACCACTCTCGGGGACTGAAGCTTTCTTT. This translates into CASSPLSGTEAFF.

The chain carries TRBV9 and TRBJ1-1, with D hard to call. This CDR3 region has 15 residues. Germline V gives CDR1 SGDLS, CDR2 YYNGEE. V lost 1 base and J 1 base, leaving 11 bases between the germline ends. CDR3 sequence: CASSVHPDTNTEAFF. CDR3 nucleotide sequence: TGTGCCAGCAGCGTACACCCCGACACGAACACTGAAGCTTTCTTT.

A few counts support this clone. V is TRBV6-5 and J is TRBJ1-4; 9 nucleotides match TRBD1. With 7 bases clipped from V and 4 bases from J, the junction kept 4 bases outside the gene matches. CDR1 and CDR2 (germline): MNHEY, SVGAGI. The CDR3 is made up of 14 amino acids. The chain's CDR3 is CASKTTGGNEKLFF. The CDR3 region has the DNA TGTGCCAGCAAAACGACAGGGGGTAATGAAAAACTGTTTTTT.

This sequence joins TRBV13 and TRBJ1-6; D not resolved. The CDR3 spans 16 residues. The germline CDR1 and CDR2 sequences are PRHDT and FYEKMQ (reference sequence). The V gene lost 6 bases and the J gene lost 6 bases, with 18 bases spanning the gap. The CDR3 nucleotides are TGTGCCAGCAGGCCGACTTTCGACCGTAGTAATTCACCCCTCCACTTT. The encoded protein is CASRPTFDRSNSPLHF.

This clone is a singleton in its sample. V is TRBV24-1 and J is TRBJ2-1; 7 bases map to TRBD1. This CDR3 contains 16 residues. The trim removed 1 base at V and 8 bases at J, leaving 10 bases unmatched. The germline CDR1 and CDR2 sequences are KGHDR and SFDVKD. CDR3 DNA: TGTGCCACCAGTGATTTTACCGTGCAGGGGGTGGATGAGCAGTTCTTC. It translates to CATSDFTVQGVDEQFF.

The chain links TRBV24-1 to TRBJ2-1; TRBD2 agrees at 10 bases. V gave up 3 bases and J gave up 4 bases; unmatched junction bases: 5. This CDR3 contains 16 residues. Germline loops: CDR1 KGHDR, CDR2 SFDVKD. CDR3 DNA sequence: TGTGCCACCAGTGATGCCGGGACTAGCGCTTACAATGAGCAGTTCTTC. Protein: CATSDAGTSAYNEQFF.

This chain uses TRBV7-2 with TRBJ2-4; 13 bases fit TRBD2. This CDR3 has 17 residues. CDR1 is SGHTA and CDR2 is FQGNSA in the germline V gene. With 3 bases clipped from V and 6 bases from J, the junction kept 8 bases outside the gene matches. CDR3: CASSLGLAGLSGNIQYF. CDR3 nucleotide sequence: TGTGCCAGCAGCTTGGGACTAGCGGGACTATCGGGAAACATTCAGTACTTC.

This chain links TRBV6-5 with TRBJ2-6, with a tentative D call TRBD1 (5 bases). V was shortened by 5 bases and J by 0 bases, with 8 bases between the two germline ends. The germline CDR1 and CDR2 sequences are MNHEY and SVGAGI. The CDR3 consists of 15 residues. CDR3 DNA: TGTGCCAGCAGTAGACAGAGCTCTGGGGCCAACGTCCTGACTTTC. Translation: CASSRQSSGANVLTF.

The chain couples TRBV5-4 to TRBJ2-1; 12 bases fit TRBD2. V was pared by 0 bases and J by 0 bases, with 1 base of the junction left unmatched. Germline values: CDR1 SGHNT, CDR2 YYREEE (reference sequence). The CDR3 is 17 amino acids. The CDR3 DNA sequence: TGTGCCAGCAGCTTGGGGACTAGCGGGACCTCCTACAATGAGCAGTTCTTC. Encoded protein: CASSLGTSGTSYNEQFF.

This clone was found once. J is TRBJ2-5 and V is TRBV5-1; 7 bases align to TRBD2. The V gene end was trimmed by 4 bases and the J gene end by 5 bases; junction bases not matched to a gene: 14. The CDR3 runs to 16 residues. Germline lookup yields CDR1 SGHRS and CDR2 YFSETQ. CDR3 loop: CASSPLPGGRTETQYF. CDR3 sequence (DNA): TGCGCCAGCAGCCCCCTTCCCGGGGGGAGAACGGAGACCCAGTACTTC.

J is TRBJ2-7 and V is TRBV9, with 7 bases matching TRBD1. This CDR3 region has 20 residues. Per the germline V gene, CDR1 is SGDLS and CDR2 is YYNGEE. V dropped 0 bases and J dropped 3; count of bases not matched to a gene: 21. In DNA, the CDR3 is TGTGCCAGCAGCGTAGCTACAAGTCTACTAAGGGGACAGACCTTCTACGAGCAGTACTTC. This gives the protein CASSVATSLLRGQTFYEQYF.

The rearrangement joins TRBV7-2 to TRBJ1-5; unclear D gene. The CDR3 contains 15 residues. The V and J ends lost 1 base and 5 bases respectively, with 12 bases between them. Germline CDR1 SGHTA, CDR2 FQGNSA. CDR3 coding DNA: TGTGCCAGCAGCTTAGGGGAGACTTCCCATCAGCCCCAGCATTTT. Translating it yields CASSLGETSHQPQHF. Filled out from reference TRBV7-2 and TRBJ1-5, the complete variable domain reads GAGVSQSPSNKVTEKGKDVELRCDPISGHTALYWYRQSLGQGLEFLIYFQGNSAPDKSGLPSDRFSAERTGGSVSTLTIQRTQQEDSAVYLCASSLGETSHQPQHFGDGTRLSIL.

The V gene is TRBV6-5, the J gene TRBJ1-5; maybe TRBD1 (5 bases). V was clipped by 3 bases and J by 0 bases, with 12 bases between them. The CDR3 spans 16 residues. Germline values: CDR1 MNHEY, CDR2 SVGAGI. The CDR3 DNA reads TGTGCCAGCAGTTATGGGCCACAGGTTAGCAATCAGCCCCAGCATTTT. This encodes CASSYGPQVSNQPQHF.

This clone has only one observation. The gene calls are TRBV4-3 and TRBJ2-4, with D tentatively TRBD2 (6 bases). Trimming shortened V by 3 bases and J by 0 bases, and 24 bases separated the two germline ends. Germline assignment: CDR1 LGHNA and CDR2 YSLEER. This CDR3 has 20 amino acids. DNA of the CDR3: TGCGCCAGCAGCCAGTCCGGGACTCCTAAGCACCCACTAGCCAAAAACATTCAGTACTTC. Amino acids: CASSQSGTPKHPLAKNIQYF.

The chain carries TRBV28 and TRBJ1-1; 9 nucleotides align to TRBD1. The V gene's germline CDR1 is MDHEN and CDR2 SYDVKM. The CDR3 sequence is 13 residues long. Unmatched junction bases numbered 6, after V lost 3 bases and J lost 10 bases. The CDR3 region has the DNA TGTGCCAGCAGTTTGACAGGGGGAACGGCAGCTTTCTTT. Residues: CASSLTGGTAAFF.

This sequence joins TRBV6-2 or TRBV6-3 and TRBJ2-6; 8 nucleotides match TRBD1. CDR3 length: 17 amino acids. Germline trimming cut 5 bases from V and 0 bases from J; bases unmatched to any gene: 6. Germline assignment: CDR1 MNHEY and CDR2 SVGEGT. This chain's CDR3 is CASSQNTGGSGANVLTF. The CDR3, as DNA: TGTGCCAGCAGTCAAAATACAGGGGGCTCTGGGGCCAACGTCCTGACTTTC.

This chain connects TRBV3-1 (or the pseudogene TRBV3-2) to TRBJ2-5, with 9 bases aligning to TRBD2. The CDR3 extends over 16 amino acids. Trimming cost V 1 base and J 5 bases; bases outside gene matches: 8. Germline values: CDR1 LGHDT, CDR2 YNNKEL (reference sequence). CDR3 sequence (DNA): TGTGCCAGCAGCCAAGGCGGGAGGGCAGGTGTTGAGACCCAGTACTTC. Protein product: CASSQGGRAGVETQYF.

The chain uses TRBV30 and TRBJ1-2; 7 nucleotides align to TRBD1. V trimming: 0 bases; J trimming: 4 bases; junction bases outside the gene matches: 8. Germline V gene sequence: CDR1 GTSNPN, CDR2 SVGIG (reference sequence). The CDR3 contains 15 residues. The DNA for the CDR3 is TGTGCCTGGAGTGTACCCAGGGGGTTAACCTATGGCTACACCTTC. It specifies CAWSVPRGLTYGYTF. Variable domain in full (rest from reference TRBV30 and TRBJ1-2): SQTIHQWPATLVQPVGSPLSLECTVEGTSNPNLYWYRQAAGRGLQLLFYSVGIGQISSEVPQNLSASRPQDRQFILSSKKLLLSDSGFYLCAWSVPRGLTYGYTFGSGTRLTVV.

The genes are TRBV3-1 (or the pseudogene TRBV3-2) and TRBJ2-1, with 7 bases that match TRBD2. The V segment lost 1 base and the J segment 0 bases; nucleotides outside the gene matches: 3. The CDR3 runs to 16 residues. Germline CDR1 reads LGHDT; CDR2 reads YNNKEL (reference sequence). CDR3 region: CASSQVPGGSYNEQFF. CDR3 DNA sequence: TGTGCCAGCAGCCAAGTTCCGGGGGGCTCCTACAATGAGCAGTTCTTC.